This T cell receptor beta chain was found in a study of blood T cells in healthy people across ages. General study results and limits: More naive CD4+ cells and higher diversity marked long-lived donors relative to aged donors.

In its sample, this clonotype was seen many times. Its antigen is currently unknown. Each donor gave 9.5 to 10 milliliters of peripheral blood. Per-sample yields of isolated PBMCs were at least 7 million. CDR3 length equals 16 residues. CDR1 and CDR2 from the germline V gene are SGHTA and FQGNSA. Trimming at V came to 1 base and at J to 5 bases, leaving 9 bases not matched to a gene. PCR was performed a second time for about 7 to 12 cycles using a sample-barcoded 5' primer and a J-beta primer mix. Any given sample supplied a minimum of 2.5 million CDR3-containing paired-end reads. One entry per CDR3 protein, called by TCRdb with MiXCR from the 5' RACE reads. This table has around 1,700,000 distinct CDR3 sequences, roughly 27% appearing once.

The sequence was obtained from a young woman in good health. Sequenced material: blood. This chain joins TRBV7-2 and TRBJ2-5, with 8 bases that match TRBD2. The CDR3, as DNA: TGTGCCAGCAGCTTAGGAAGCGGGAGTAGGGATGAGACCCAGTACTTC. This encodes CASSLGSGSRDETQYF.